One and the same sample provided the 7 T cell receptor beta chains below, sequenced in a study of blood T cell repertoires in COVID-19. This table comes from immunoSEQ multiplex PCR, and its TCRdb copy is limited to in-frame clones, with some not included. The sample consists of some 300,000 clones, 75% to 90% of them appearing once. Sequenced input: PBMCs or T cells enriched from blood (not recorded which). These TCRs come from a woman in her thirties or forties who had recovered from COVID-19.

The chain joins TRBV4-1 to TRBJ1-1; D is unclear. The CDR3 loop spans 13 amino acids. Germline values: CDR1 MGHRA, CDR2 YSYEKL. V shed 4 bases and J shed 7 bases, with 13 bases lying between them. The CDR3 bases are TGCGCCAGCAGCCCCAACCTGGAGATTGAAGCTTTCTTT. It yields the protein CASSPNLEIEAFF.

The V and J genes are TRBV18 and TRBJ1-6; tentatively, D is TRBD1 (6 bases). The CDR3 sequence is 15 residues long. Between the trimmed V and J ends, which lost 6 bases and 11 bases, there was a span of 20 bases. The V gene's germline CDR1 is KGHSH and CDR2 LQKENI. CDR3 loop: CASSPSRDIATPLHF. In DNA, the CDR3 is TGTGCCAGCTCGCCTTCCCGGGACATCGCTACACCCCTCCACTTT.

CDR3 DNA: TGTGCCAGCAGCTCGGGAGGGAACGGGGAGCTGTTTTTT. As protein: CASSSGGNGELFF. J is TRBJ2-2 and V is TRBV21-1; the D call TRBD2 from the table was never checked on the DNA. TRBV21-1 is a pseudogene segment. The CDR3 is made up of 13 amino acids.

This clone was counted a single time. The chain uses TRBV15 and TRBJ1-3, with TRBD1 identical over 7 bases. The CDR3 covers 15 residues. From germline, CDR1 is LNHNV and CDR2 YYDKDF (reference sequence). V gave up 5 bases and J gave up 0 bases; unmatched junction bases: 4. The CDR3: CATSADRYSGNTIYF. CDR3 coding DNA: TGTGCCACCAGCGCGGACAGGTACTCTGGAAACACCATATATTTT.

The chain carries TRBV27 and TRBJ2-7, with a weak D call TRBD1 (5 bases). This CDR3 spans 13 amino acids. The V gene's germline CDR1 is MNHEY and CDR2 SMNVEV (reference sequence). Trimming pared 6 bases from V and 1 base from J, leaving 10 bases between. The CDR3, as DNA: TGTGCCAGCAGCTGGGGCCGTTCCTACGAGCAGTACTTC. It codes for CASSWGRSYEQYF.

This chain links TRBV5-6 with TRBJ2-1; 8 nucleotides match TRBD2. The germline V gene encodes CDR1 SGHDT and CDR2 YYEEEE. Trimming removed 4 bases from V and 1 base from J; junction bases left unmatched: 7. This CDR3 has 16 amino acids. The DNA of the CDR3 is TGTGCCAGCAGCCTACGGGGGGGTGCATCCTACAATGAGCAGTTCTTC. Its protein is CASSLRGGASYNEQFF.

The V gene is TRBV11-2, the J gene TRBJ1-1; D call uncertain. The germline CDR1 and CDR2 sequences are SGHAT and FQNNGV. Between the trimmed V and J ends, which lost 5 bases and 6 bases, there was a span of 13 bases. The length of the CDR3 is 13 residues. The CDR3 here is CASSPPGWAEAFF. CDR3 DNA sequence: TGTGCCAGCAGCCCGCCGGGGTGGGCTGAAGCTTTCTTT.